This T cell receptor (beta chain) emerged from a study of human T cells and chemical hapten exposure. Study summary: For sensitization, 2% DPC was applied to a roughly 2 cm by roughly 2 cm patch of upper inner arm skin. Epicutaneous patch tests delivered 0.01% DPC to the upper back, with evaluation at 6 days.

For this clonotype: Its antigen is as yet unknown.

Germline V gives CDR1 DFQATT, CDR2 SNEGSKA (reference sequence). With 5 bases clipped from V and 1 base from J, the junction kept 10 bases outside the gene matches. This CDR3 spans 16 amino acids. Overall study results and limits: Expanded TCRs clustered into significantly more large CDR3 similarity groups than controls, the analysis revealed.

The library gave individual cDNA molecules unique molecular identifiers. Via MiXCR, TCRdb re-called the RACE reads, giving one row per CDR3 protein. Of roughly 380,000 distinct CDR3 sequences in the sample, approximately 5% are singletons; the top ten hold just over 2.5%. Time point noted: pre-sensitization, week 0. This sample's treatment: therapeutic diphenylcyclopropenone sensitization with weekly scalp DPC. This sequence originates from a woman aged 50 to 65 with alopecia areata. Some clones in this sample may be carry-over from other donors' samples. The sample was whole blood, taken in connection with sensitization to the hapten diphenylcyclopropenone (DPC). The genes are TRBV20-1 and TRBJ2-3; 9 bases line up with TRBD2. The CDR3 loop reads CSADFWREGGTDTQYF. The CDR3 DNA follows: TGCAGTGCTGATTTCTGGCGGGAGGGGGGCACAGATACGCAGTATTTT.